This T cell receptor (beta chain) is drawn from a study of regulatory T cells in long-lasting Graves disease. Points on this clonotype: Its antigen is not known.

The time point is: newly diagnosed GD, antithyroid drugs for less than 3 months. The TCR library was made from RNA extracted from PBMCs. General study results and limits: Favored gene segments in persistent disease were TRBV28, TRBJ1-2 and TRBJ2-5.

The CDR3 has 18 residues. V lost 6 bases, J lost 0 bases, and 18 bases lay in between. The authors built TCR beta libraries using iRepertoire HTBI primers and Arm-PCR of CDR3 regions. TCRdb re-analysed the multiplex PCR reads in MiXCR, keeping a single row per CDR3 protein. This sample has some 500,000 distinct CDR3 sequences, with about 13% found just once. The sample was also linked to a second study, of T cells in Graves' hyperthyroidism and ophthalmopathy.

The chain recombines TRBV12-3 or TRBV12-4 with TRBJ2-6; D might be TRBD2 (6 bases). The specimen was peripheral blood mononuclear cells (PBMCs), collected at new diagnosis, from a patient treated with antithyroid drugs. The sequence derives from a man aged 30 to 45 with Graves disease. The CDR3 sequence is CASSLGTGGYSGANVLTF. The CDR3 coding sequence is TGTGCCAGCAGCCTAGGGACTGGAGGGTACTCTGGGGCCAACGTCCTGACTTTC.